The source of this TCR beta chain is a study of cytomegalovirus exposure and HLA in healthy donors. Overall study findings and caveats: The study carried out a later analysis of TCR beta sequences. It associated 16,951 of them with specific HLA alleles at a false discovery rate of 0.05. Presence/absence analysis assumed near-uniform sequencing depth across donors. According to the study, 180 or so TCR beta chains were cytomegalovirus-associated.

CDR1 is SGHDN, CDR2 FVKESK, per germline. The CDR3 runs to 19 residues. V trimming: 3 bases; J trimming: 0 bases; junction bases outside the gene matches: 12. With respect to this clone: Antigen specificity is unknown.

PCR used 60 Vbeta primers and 13 Jbeta primers. Sequencing was performed with immunoSEQ multiplex PCR; in TCRdb, only in-frame clones are kept and a portion is missing. The sample lists about 150,000 clones; approximately 70% were seen once. V and J are TRBV14 and TRBJ1-2, with 11 bases identical to TRBD1. The TCR originated in a woman aged 55-70 years in good health and CMV-seropositive. The sample was PBMCs. CDR3 in DNA: TGTGCCAGCAGCCATTACGCCGGGACAGGGGGGAGAGCTAACTATGGCTACACCTTC. The encoded protein is CASSHYAGTGGRANYGYTF.